This T cell receptor (beta chain) was identified in a study of blood T cell repertoires in COVID-19. About the research overall: Samples of COVID-19 (acute and convalescent) were obtained from the United States, Italy and Spain. T cells, B-cell-depleted T cells, or PBMCs provided the cDNA or gDNA that served as material.

Authors' data handling: Quantification of nucleated cells was approximated via reference gene primer amplification. Profiling relied on immunoSEQ multiplex PCR, and the TCRdb table lists in-frame clones only, not all of them. V, J and clone size are taken as reported in that table, and D and trimming were inferred from the DNA itself. The sample carries tens of thousands of clones, 80% to 85% recorded once. V lost 6 bases to trimming and J lost 7 bases, with 21 bases between them. Germline V CDR1 and CDR2: MNHEY, SVGAGI. The CDR3 spans 15 residues. J is TRBJ1-2 and V is TRBV6-5; D not certain. Material: peripheral blood. The sequence derives from a man aged 35 to 55 with acute or convalescent COVID-19. The CDR3 coding sequence is TGTGCCAGCAGCCCCGATAAAGCGTTACTGTCTGGCTACACCTTC. Protein sequence: CASSPDKALLSGYTF.